One TCR beta chain is described in this entry. Method: immunoSEQ multiplex PCR; TCRdb's copy keeps in-frame clones and lacks some. Seen here are about 89,000 clones, approximately 90% observed once, and the top ten hold more than 2%. The data were taken from a study of T cell changes during pregnancy in multiple sclerosis. CDR3 size: 15 residues. CDR1 is SGHNT, CDR2 YYREEE, per germline (reference sequence). V lost 0 bases to trimming and J lost 1 base, with 10 bases between them. Source: peripheral blood, taken after pregnancy. The receptor was isolated from a female donor in good health, enrolled as a control in a pregnancy study. The chain links TRBV5-4 to TRBJ2-5; maybe TRBD2 (5 bases). CDR3 protein: CASSLEGGFQETQYF. In DNA, the CDR3 is TGTGCCAGCAGCTTGGAAGGAGGCTTCCAAGAGACCCAGTACTTC.